A selection of T cell receptor beta chains follows, all from one sample in a study of brain metastases from non-small cell lung cancer. Sequencing used immunoSEQ multiplex PCR; TCRdb keeps in-frame clones, though not all of them. The sample consists of 15,000 or so clones, about four fifths of them appearing once. Material for sequencing was primary lung tumor tissue. The receptors were sampled from a donor aged 40 or older with non-small cell lung cancer. The CDR3 runs from the conserved cysteine through the conserved F or W. Each record gives: CDR3 DNA, CDR3 protein, J gene, D gene, clone size, V gene. The D gene is left open where the match is weak. Clone sizes are given selectively: once, few, many, or a class where the clone is expanded.

TGTGCCAGTAGCACAGAACTACAAGAGACCCAGTACTTC,CASSTELQETQYF,TRBJ2-5,-,-,TRBV7-3
TGTGCCAGCAGCTTAGCTCAGGACCCCTACGAGCAGTACTTC,CASSLAQDPYEQYF,TRBJ2-7,-,-,TRBV7-2
TGCGCCAGCAGCCAAGATGTCACTTGGGGAGATGGCTACACCTTC,CASSQDVTWGDGYTF,TRBJ1-2,-,medium-sized,TRBV4-1
TGTGCCAGCACCCGGACAGGGCGCACCGGGGAGCTGTTTTTT,CASTRTGRTGELFF,TRBJ2-2,TRBD1,-,TRBV2
TGTGCCAGCAGTTTGGGCTCTAACTATGGCTACACCTTC,CASSLGSNYGYTF,TRBJ1-2,-,-,TRBV12-3/TRBV12-4
TGTGCCAGCAGAGGCACTGAAGCTTTCTTT,CASRGTEAFF,TRBJ1-1,-,-,TRBV2
TGTGCCAGCTCACCCATTTCCGGGACAAACTATGGCTACACCTTC,CASSPISGTNYGYTF,TRBJ1-2,-,few,TRBV18
TGTGCCAGCAGCATCACGGACAGGGGGCATCAGCCCCAGCATTTT,CASSITDRGHQPQHF,TRBJ1-5,TRBD1,-,TRBV2
TGTGCTAGTGGTTCGGAAGGAAAAGCTTTCTTT,CASGSEGKAFF,TRBJ1-1,-,-,TRBV12-5
TGTGCCATCAGTGACTCGGGGGAGGTTCGAGTCGACACTGAAGCTTTCTTT,CAISDSGEVRVDTEAFF,TRBJ1-1,-,-,TRBV10-3
TGTGCGACCCCAGGGGGCGTAACTGAAAAACTGTTTTTT,CATPGGVTEKLFF,TRBJ1-4,-,-,TRBV12-2
TGTGCCAGCTCACCACGGATAGCTATGAACACTGAAGCTTTCTTT,CASSPRIAMNTEAFF,TRBJ1-1,-,-,TRBV18
TGTGTCAGCAGCCAACAGGGGAACACTGAAGCTTTCTTT,CVSSQQGNTEAFF,TRBJ1-1,-,-,TRBV14
TGTGCCAGCAGCGTAGCATCAGGGAACACCGGGGAGCTGTTTTTT,CASSVASGNTGELFF,TRBJ2-2,-,-,TRBV9
TGTGCCAGCAGTGGCGGGCTGCGAGAGACCCAGTACTTC,CASSGGLRETQYF,TRBJ2-5,-,once,TRBV12-3/TRBV12-4
TGCAGCGGGTGGGAGGGGGCGATCACTGAAGCTTTCTTT,CSGWEGAITEAFF,TRBJ1-1,TRBD1,once,TRBV29-1
TGTGCCAGCAGCGTGGCGGGAGTGATGAACACTGAAGCTTTCTTT,CASSVAGVMNTEAFF,TRBJ1-1,-,-,TRBV9
TGTGCCAGCAGCCCTGGGACTAGCGCAGCTCAAGAGACCCAGTACTTC,CASSPGTSAAQETQYF,TRBJ2-5,TRBD2,-,TRBV7-3
TGTGCCAGCAGCTTAGGGGGCTATGGCTACACCTTC,CASSLGGYGYTF,TRBJ1-2,-,-,TRBV7-2
TGTGCCTGCCAGTGGGACACCGGGGAGCTGTTTTTT,CACQWDTGELFF,TRBJ2-2,-,once,TRBV30
TGTGCCACCAGTGATTTCAAAGCCTCCGAGCAGTACTTC,CATSDFKASEQYF,TRBJ2-7,-,-,TRBV24-1
TGTGCCAGCAGCTTAGGGGGACTCAGCAATCAGCCCCAGCATTTT,CASSLGGLSNQPQHF,TRBJ1-5,-,-,TRBV5-5
TGTGCCAGCAGCCACAGTGGTTTGGAAAACACCATATATTTT,CASSHSGLENTIYF,TRBJ1-3,-,-,TRBV11-3
TGTGCCAGCAGTTACTCGGGCACCGGGGAGCTGTTTTTT,CASSYSGTGELFF,TRBJ2-2,-,-,TRBV6-5
TGTGCCAGCAGCTTAGCTTTGGGTGGGATTGAAGCTTTCTTT,CASSLALGGIEAFF,TRBJ1-1,-,-,TRBV11-1
TGCGCCAGCAGCCCCCTAAAAGGACAGGGGAGGAATTCACCCCTCCACTTT,CASSPLKGQGRNSPLHF,TRBJ1-6,TRBD1,-,TRBV4-1
TGTGCCTGGAGTGCCCTACGGGGCACTGAAGCTTTCTTT,CAWSALRGTEAFF,TRBJ1-1,-,-,TRBV30
TGTGCCAGTGAGGGAGGCAACACTGAAGCTTTCTTT,CASEGGNTEAFF,TRBJ1-1,-,once,TRBV6-5
TGTGCCACCAGTTATAAACAGGGGGCTGGCTACACCTTC,CATSYKQGAGYTF,TRBJ1-2,TRBD1,medium-sized,TRBV24-1
TGTGCCAGCAGCCAAGATTCACACGCTTTCTTT,CASSQDSHAFF,TRBJ1-1,-,-,TRBV3-1/TRBV3-2
TGTGCCAGCAGCTTGAGGGGACAAGAGACCCCCAGTGAGCAGTTCTTC,CASSLRGQETPSEQFF,TRBJ2-1,-,-,TRBV5-4
TGCGCCAGCAGCTTATCGCAGAGCACAGATACGCAGTATTTT,CASSLSQSTDTQYF,TRBJ2-3,-,-,TRBV5-1
TGTGCCAGTATCGGAAAGGGACCCGCTGAAGCTTTCTTT,CASIGKGPAEAFF,TRBJ1-1,-,-,TRBV19
TGCGCCAGCAGCTTCGGAGAGGTTTTCTATAATTCACCCCTCCACTTT,CASSFGEVFYNSPLHF,TRBJ1-6,-,-,TRBV5-1
TGTGCCAGCAGTGAGCCCCAGGGCCGAGGCTCTGGGGCCAACGTCCTGACTTTC,CASSEPQGRGSGANVLTF,TRBJ2-6,-,-,TRBV25-1
TGTGCCAGCTCACCACCGGCCAGAAGAGAGACCCAGTACTTC,CASSPPARRETQYF,TRBJ2-5,-,few,TRBV18
TGCGCCAGCAGCAGCGAGGTGAACACCGGGGAGCTGTTTTTT,CASSSEVNTGELFF,TRBJ2-2,-,-,TRBV4-3
TGTGCCAGCAGCTCCCGGGACTACTCTAGCACAGATACGCAGTATTTT,CASSSRDYSSTDTQYF,TRBJ2-3,TRBD2,-,TRBV5-4
TGTGCCAGCAGCTTAAACGGAGTCGGTGGAAACACCATATATTTT,CASSLNGVGGNTIYF,TRBJ1-3,-,few,TRBV7-2
TGTGCCAGCATAGACCCGGCGGAAAACATTCAGTACTTC,CASIDPAENIQYF,TRBJ2-4,-,-,TRBV6-5
TGTGCCAGCAGCAACAGGACAGGGGGGACCGGGGAGCTGTTTTTT,CASSNRTGGTGELFF,TRBJ2-2,-,-,TRBV21-1
TGTGCCAGCAGTTCCGGGACGGGAATTAATAGCAATCAGCCCCAGCATTTT,CASSSGTGINSNQPQHF,TRBJ1-5,-,-,TRBV27
TGCGCCAGCAGCTTGGACGGACAGGGGAACTACAATGAGCAGTTCTTC,CASSLDGQGNYNEQFF,TRBJ2-1,TRBD1,-,TRBV5-1
TGTGCCAGCAGCTTCCCAGGAAGCAATCAGCCCCAGCATTTT,CASSFPGSNQPQHF,TRBJ1-5,-,-,TRBV7-2
TGCGCCAGCAGCGGGGGGACAGGGAACACTGAAGCTTTCTTT,CASSGGTGNTEAFF,TRBJ1-1,TRBD1,-,TRBV5-1
TGTGCCAGCTCCACCAGTACCGAGGCCAACGTCCTGACTTTC,CASSTSTEANVLTF,TRBJ2-6,-,-,TRBV18
TGTGCCAGCAGTGACGTTAAGGCTAAAGCTTTCTTT,CASSDVKAKAFF,TRBJ1-1,-,-,TRBV6-1
TGTGCCAGCAGCCTAAGGGGGGCCAGGGCCTACGAGCAGTACTTC,CASSLRGARAYEQYF,TRBJ2-7,-,-,TRBV3-1/TRBV3-2
TGTGCCAGCAGCTTCGGGTCGCTCAATCAGCCCCAGCATTTT,CASSFGSLNQPQHF,TRBJ1-5,-,-,TRBV7-9
TGCAGCGCAGGGACGCCTTGGGACACCATATATTTT,CSAGTPWDTIYF,TRBJ1-3,-,-,TRBV29-1
TGTGCCAGCACCCTTGGGAAATACAATGAGCAGTTCTTC,CASTLGKYNEQFF,TRBJ2-1,-,-,TRBV6-5
TGTGCCTGGAGAGGTGAAATTCGGACCACTGAAGCTTTCTTT,CAWRGEIRTTEAFF,TRBJ1-1,-,-,TRBV30
TGTGCCAGCAGTTTATCCACCGGGGAGCTGTTTTTT,CASSLSTGELFF,TRBJ2-2,-,-,TRBV6-6
TGTGCCAGCTCATATTACACCGGGGAGCTGTTTTTT,CASSYYTGELFF,TRBJ2-2,-,-,TRBV18
TGTGCTAGTCCAAGTCGTCGGGGCACTGAAGCTTTCTTT,CASPSRRGTEAFF,TRBJ1-1,-,-,TRBV12-5
TGTGCCAGTCTATCCTCTGGAAACACCATATATTTT,CASLSSGNTIYF,TRBJ1-3,-,-,TRBV25-1
TGCGCCAGCAGCCCGGGACAGCGTAAGAACACTGAAGCTTTCTTT,CASSPGQRKNTEAFF,TRBJ1-1,TRBD1,-,TRBV5-1
TGTGCCAGCAGTCAACCCTACACTGAAGCTTTCTTT,CASSQPYTEAFF,TRBJ1-1,-,medium-sized,TRBV12-3/TRBV12-4